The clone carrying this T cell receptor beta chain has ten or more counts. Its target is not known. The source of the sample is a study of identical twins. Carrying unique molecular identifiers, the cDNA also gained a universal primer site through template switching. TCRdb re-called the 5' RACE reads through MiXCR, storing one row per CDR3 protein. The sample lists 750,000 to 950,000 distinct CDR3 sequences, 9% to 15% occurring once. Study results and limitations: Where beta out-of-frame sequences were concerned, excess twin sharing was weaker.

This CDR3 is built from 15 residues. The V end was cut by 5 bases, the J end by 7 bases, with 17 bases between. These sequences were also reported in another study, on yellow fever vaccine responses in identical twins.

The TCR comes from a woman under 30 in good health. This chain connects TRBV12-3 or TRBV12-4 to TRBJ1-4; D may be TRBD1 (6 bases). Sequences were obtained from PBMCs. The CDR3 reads CASSKSQGLSEKLFF. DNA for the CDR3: TGTGCCAGCAGTAAGTCACAGGGTCTGAGTGAAAAACTGTTTTTT.